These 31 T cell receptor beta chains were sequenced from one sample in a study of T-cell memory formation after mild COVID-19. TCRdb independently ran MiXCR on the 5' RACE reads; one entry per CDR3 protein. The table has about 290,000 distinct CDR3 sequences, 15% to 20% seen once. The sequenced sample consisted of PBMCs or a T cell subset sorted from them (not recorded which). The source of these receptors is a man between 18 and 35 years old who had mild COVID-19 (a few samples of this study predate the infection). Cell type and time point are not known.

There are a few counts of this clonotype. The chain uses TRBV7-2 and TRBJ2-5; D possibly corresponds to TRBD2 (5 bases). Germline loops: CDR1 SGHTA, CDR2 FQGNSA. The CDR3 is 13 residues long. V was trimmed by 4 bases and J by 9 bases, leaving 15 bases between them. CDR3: CASSSTLARAQYF. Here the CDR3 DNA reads TGTGCCAGCAGCTCCACCCTAGCTAGGGCCCAGTACTTC.

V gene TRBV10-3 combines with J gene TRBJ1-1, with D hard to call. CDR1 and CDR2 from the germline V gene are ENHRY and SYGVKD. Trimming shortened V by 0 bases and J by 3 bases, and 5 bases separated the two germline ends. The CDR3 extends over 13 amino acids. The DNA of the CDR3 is TGTGCCATCAGTGAGTCGGTGGACACTGAAGCTTTCTTT. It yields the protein CAISESVDTEAFF.

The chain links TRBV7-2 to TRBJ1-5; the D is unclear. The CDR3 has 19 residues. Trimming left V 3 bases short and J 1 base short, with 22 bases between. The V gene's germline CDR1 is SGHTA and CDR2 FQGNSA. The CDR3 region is CASSFDLRAPSPSNQPQHF. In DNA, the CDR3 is TGTGCCAGCAGCTTTGATCTTAGGGCTCCCAGCCCCAGCAATCAGCCCCAGCATTTT.

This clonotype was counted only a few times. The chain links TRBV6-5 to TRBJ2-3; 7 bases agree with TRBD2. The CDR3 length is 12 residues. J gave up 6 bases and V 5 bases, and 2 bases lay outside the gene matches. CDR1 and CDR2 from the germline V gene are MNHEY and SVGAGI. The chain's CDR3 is CASSGGGDTQYF. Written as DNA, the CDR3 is TGTGCCAGCAGTGGGGGGGGTGATACGCAGTATTTT.

CDR3 in DNA: TGTGCCAGCAGCCTAAGGACAGGGGGGAACACTGAAGCTTTCTTT. Encoded protein: CASSLRTGGNTEAFF. This chain uses TRBV3-1 with TRBJ1-1; 10 bases agree with TRBD1. Germline V gene lookup returns CDR1 LGHDT and CDR2 YNNKEL (reference sequence). The CDR3 is 15 residues long. Unmatched junction bases numbered 3, after V lost 4 bases and J lost 1 base. Based on the CDR3 plus reference TRBV3-1 and TRBJ1-1, the full variable domain is DTAVSQTPKYLVTQMGNDKSIKCEQNLGHDTMYWYKQDSKKFLKIMFSYNNKELIINETVPNRFSPKSPDKAHLNLHINSLELGDSAVYFCASSLRTGGNTEAFFGQGTRLTVV.

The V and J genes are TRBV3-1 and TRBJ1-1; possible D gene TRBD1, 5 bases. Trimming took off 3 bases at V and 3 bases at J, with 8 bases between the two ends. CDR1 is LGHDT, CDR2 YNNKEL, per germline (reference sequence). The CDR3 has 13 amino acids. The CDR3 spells CASSQVRDTEAFF. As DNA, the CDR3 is TGTGCCAGCAGCCAGGTCAGGGACACTGAAGCTTTCTTT.

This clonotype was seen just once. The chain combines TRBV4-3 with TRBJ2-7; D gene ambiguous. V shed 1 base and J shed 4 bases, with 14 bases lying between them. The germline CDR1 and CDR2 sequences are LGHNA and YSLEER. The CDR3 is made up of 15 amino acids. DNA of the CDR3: TGCGCCAGCAGCCAAGCGTTGGGGAATGCGTACGAGCAGTACGTC. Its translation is CASSQALGNAYEQYV.

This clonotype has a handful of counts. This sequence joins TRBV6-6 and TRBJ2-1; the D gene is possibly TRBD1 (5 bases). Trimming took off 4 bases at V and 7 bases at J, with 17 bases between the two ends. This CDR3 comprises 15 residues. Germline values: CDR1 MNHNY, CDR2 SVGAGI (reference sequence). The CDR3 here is CASSSAGYRSNEQFF. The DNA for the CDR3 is TGTGCCAGCAGTTCCGCCGGGTACAGGTCTAATGAGCAGTTCTTC.

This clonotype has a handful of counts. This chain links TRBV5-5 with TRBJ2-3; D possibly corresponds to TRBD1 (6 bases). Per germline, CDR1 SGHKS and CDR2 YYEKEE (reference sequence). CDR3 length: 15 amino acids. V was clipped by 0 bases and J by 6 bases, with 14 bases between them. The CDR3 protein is CASSLDPGTGDTQYF. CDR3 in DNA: TGTGCCAGCAGCTTGGACCCGGGTACAGGGGATACGCAGTATTTT.

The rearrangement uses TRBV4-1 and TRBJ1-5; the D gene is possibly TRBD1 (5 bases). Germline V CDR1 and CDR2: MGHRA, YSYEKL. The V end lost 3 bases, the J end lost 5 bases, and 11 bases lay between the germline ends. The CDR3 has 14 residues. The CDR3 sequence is CASSQGDGYQPQHF. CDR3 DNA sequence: TGCGCCAGCAGCCAGGGGGACGGATATCAGCCCCAGCATTTT.

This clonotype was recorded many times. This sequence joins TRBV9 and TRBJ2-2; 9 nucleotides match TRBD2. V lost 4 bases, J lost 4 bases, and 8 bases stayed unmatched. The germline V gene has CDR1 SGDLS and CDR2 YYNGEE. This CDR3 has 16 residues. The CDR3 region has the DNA TGTGCCAGCAGCAATTCAGCGGGGGGTTTCACCGGGGAGCTGTTTTTT. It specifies CASSNSAGGFTGELFF.

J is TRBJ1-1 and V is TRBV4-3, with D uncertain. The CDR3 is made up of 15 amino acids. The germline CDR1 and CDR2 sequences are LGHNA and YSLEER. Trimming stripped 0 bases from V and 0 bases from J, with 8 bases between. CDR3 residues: CASSQESNMNTEAFF. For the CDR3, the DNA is TGCGCCAGCAGCCAAGAATCGAACATGAACACTGAAGCTTTCTTT.

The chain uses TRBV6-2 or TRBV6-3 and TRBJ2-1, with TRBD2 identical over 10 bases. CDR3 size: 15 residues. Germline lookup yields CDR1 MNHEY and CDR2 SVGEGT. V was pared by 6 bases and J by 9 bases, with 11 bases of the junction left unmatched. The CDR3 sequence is CASSRPGTSAGEQFF. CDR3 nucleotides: TGTGCCAGCAGCCGTCCCGGGACTAGCGCCGGTGAGCAGTTCTTC.

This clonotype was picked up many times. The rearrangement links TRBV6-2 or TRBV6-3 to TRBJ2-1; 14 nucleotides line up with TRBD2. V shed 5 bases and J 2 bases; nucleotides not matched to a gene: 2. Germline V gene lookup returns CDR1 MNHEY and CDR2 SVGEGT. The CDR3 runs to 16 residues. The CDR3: CASSRTSGGTYNEQFF. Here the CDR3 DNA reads TGTGCCAGCAGTCGGACTAGCGGGGGGACCTACAATGAGCAGTTCTTC.

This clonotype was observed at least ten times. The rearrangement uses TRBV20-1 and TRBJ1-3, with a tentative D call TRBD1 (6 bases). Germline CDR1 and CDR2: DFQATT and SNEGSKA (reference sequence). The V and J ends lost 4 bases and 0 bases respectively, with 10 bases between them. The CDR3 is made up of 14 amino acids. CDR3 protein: CSAKDRTSGNTIYF. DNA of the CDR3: TGCAGTGCTAAAGACAGGACCTCTGGAAACACCATATATTTT.

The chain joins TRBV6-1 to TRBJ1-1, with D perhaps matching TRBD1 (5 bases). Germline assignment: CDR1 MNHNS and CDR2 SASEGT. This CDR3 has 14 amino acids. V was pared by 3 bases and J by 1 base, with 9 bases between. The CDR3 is CASSELGANTEAFF. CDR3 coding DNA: TGTGCCAGCAGTGAGCTTGGGGCGAACACTGAAGCTTTCTTT.

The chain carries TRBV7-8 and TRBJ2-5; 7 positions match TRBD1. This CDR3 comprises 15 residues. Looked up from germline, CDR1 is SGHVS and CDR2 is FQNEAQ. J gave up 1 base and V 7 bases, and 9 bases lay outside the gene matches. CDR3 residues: CASIREGQLQETQYF. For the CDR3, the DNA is TGTGCCAGCATTCGTGAGGGACAGCTCCAAGAGACCCAGTACTTC.

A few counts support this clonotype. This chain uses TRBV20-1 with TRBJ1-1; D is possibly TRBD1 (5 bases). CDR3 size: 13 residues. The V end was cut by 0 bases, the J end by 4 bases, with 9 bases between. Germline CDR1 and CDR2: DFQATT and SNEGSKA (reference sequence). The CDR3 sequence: CSAREFRVTEAFF. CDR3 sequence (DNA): TGCAGTGCTAGAGAATTCAGGGTCACTGAAGCTTTCTTT.

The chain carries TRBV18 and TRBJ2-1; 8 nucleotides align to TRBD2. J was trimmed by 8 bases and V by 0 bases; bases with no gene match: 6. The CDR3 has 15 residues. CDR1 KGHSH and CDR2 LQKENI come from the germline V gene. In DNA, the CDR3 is TGTGCCAGCTCACCACCGTCGCGGGGGGCCGATGAGCAGTTCTTC. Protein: CASSPPSRGADEQFF.

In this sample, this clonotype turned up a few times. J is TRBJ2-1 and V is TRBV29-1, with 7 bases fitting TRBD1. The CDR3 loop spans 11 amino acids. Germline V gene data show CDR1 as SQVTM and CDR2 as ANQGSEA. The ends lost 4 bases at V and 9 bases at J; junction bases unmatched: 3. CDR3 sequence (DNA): TGCAGCGTTGTAGGGGGCGCTGAGCAGTTCTTC. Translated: CSVVGGAEQFF.

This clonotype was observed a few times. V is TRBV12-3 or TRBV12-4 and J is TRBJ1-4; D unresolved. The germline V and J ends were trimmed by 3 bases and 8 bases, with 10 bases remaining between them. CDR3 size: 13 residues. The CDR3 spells CASSFRVREKLFF. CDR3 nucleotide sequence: TGTGCCAGCAGTTTCCGCGTTCGGGAAAAACTGTTTTTT.

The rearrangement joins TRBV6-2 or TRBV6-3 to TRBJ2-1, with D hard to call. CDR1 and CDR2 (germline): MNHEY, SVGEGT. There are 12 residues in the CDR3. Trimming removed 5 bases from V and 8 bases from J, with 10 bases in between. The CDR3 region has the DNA TGTGCCAGCAGTCGAGCTAGGGATGAGCAGTTCTTC. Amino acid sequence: CASSRARDEQFF.

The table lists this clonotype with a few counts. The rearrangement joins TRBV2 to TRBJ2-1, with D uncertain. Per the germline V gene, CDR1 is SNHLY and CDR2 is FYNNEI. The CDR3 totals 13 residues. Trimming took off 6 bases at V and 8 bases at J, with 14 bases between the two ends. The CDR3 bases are TGTGCCAGCAGCCACGAACATGGGGATGAGCAGTTCTTC. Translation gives CASSHEHGDEQFF.

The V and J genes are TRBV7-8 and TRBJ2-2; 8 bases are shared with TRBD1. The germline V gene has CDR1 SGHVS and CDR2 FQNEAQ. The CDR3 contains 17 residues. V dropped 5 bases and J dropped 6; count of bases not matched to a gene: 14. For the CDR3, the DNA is TGTGCCAGCAGCCACCCTCTGAGACAGGGGACCCCCGGGGAGCTGTTTTTT. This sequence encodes CASSHPLRQGTPGELFF.

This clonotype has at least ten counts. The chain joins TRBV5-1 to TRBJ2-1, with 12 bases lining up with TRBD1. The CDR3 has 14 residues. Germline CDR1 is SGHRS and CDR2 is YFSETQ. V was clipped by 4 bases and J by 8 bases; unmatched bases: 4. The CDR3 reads CASSHGTGGDEQFF. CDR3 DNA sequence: TGCGCCAGCAGCCATGGGACAGGGGGCGATGAGCAGTTCTTC. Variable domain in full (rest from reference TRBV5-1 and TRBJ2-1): KAGVTQTPRYLIKTRGQQVTLSCSPISGHRSVSWYQQTPGQGLQFLFEYFSETQRNKGNFPGRFSGRQFSNSRSEMNVSTLELGDSALYLCASSHGTGGDEQFFGPGTRLTVL.

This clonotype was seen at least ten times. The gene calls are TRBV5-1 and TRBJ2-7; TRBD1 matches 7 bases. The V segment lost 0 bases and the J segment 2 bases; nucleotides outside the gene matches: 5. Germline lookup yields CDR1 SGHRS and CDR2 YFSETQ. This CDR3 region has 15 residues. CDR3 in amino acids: CASSLAGGVPYEQYV. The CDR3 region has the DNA TGCGCCAGCAGCTTGGCAGGGGGTGTCCCCTACGAGCAGTACGTC.

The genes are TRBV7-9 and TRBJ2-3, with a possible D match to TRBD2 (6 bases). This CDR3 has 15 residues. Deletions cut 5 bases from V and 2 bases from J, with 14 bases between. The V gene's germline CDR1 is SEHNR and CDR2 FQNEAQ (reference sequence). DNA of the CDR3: TGTGCCAGCAGCCCCCCGATAGCGGTCACAGATACGCAGTATTTT. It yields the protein CASSPPIAVTDTQYF. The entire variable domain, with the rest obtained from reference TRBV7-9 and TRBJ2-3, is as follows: DTGVSQNPRHKITKRGQNVTFRCDPISEHNRLYWYRQTLGQGPEFLTYFQNEAQLEKSRLLSDRFSAERPKGSFSTLEIQRTEQGDSAMYLCASSPPIAVTDTQYFGPGTRLTVL.

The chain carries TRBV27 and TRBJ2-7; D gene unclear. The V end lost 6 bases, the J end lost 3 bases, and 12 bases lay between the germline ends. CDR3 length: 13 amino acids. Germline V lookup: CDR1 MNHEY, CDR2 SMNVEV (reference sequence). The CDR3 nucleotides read TGTGCCAGCAGACCTCTAGGTAACTACGAGCAGTACTTC. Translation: CASRPLGNYEQYF.

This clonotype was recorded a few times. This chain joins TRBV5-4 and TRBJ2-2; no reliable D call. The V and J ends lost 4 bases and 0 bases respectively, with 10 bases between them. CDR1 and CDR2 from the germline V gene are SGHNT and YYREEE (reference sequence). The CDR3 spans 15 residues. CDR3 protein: CASSPGETNTGELFF. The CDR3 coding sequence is TGTGCCAGCAGCCCCGGAGAGACGAACACCGGGGAGCTGTTTTTT.

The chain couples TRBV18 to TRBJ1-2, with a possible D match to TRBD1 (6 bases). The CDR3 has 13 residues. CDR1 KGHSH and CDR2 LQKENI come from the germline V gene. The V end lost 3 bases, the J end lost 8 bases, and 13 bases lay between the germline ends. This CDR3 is CASSPGGQQGYTF. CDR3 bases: TGTGCCAGCTCACCCGGGGGGCAACAAGGCTACACCTTC.

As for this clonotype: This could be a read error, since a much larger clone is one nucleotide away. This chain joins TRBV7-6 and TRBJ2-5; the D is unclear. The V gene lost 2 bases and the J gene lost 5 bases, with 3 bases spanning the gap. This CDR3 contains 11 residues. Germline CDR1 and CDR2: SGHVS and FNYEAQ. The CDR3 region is CASSLMETQYF. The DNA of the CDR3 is TGTGCCAGCAGCTTAATGGAGACCCAGTACTTC.